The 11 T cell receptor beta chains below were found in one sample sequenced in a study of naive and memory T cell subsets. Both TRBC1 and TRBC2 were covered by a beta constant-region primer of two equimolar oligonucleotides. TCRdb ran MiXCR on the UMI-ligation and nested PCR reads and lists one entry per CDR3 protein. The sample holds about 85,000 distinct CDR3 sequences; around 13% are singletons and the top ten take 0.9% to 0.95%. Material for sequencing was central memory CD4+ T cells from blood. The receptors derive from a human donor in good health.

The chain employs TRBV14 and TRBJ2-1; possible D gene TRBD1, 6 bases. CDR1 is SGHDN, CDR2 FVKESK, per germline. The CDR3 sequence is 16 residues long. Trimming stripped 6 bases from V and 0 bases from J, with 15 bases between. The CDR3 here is CASSLLQGSSYNEQFF. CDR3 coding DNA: TGTGCCAGCAGTCTGCTGCAGGGGAGCTCCTACAATGAGCAGTTCTTC.

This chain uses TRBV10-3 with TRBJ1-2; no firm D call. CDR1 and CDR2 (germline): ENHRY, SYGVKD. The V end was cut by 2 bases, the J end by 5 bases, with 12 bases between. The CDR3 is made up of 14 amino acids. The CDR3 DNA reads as TGTGCCATCAGTGAGAGGGTGGACCCATATGGCTACACCTTC. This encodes CAISERVDPYGYTF.

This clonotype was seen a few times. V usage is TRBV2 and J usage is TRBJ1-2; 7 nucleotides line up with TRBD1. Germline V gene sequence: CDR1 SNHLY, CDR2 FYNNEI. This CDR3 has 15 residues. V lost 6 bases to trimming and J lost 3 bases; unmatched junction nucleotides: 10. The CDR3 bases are TGTGCCAGCAGAACATACAGGGGCGGGGACTATGGCTACACCTTC. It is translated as CASRTYRGGDYGYTF.

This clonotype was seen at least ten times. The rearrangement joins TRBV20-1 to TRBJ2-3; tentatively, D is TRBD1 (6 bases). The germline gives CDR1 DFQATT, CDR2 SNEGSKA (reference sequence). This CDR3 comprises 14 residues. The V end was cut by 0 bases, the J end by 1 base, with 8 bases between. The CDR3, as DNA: TGCAGTGCTAGAGATCACAGGGGCACAGATACGCAGTATTTT. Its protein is CSARDHRGTDTQYF.

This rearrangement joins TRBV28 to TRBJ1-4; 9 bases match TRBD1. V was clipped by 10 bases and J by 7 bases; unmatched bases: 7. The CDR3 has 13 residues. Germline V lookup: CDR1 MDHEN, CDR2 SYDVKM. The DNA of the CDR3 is TGTGCCATAAACGACAGGGGGTGTGAAAAACTGTTTTTT. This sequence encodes CAINDRGCEKLFF. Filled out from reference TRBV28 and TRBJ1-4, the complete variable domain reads DVKVTQSSRYLVKRTGEKVFLECVQDMDHENMFWYRQDPGLGLRLIYFSYDVKMKEKGDIPEGYSVSREKKERFSLILESASTNQTSMYLCAINDRGCEKLFFGSGTQLSVL.

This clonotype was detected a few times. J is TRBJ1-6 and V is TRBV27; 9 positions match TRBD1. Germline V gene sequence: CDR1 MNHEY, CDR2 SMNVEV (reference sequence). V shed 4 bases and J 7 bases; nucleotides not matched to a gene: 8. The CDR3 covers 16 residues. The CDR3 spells CASSSPPGQGNSPLHF. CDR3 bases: TGTGCCAGCAGTTCGCCGCCGGGACAGGGAAATTCACCCCTCCACTTT.

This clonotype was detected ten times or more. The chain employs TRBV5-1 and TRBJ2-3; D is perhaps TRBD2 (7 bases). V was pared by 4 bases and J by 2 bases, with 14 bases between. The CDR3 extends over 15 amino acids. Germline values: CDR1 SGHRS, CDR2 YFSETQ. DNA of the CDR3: TGCGCCAGCAGCGTGGGGAGGGGGTCCACAGATACGCAGTATTTT. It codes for CASSVGRGSTDTQYF.

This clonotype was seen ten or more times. In nucleotides, the CDR3 is TGTGCCAGCAGTTTAATCCGGACAGGCATTCAGGAGCAGTTCTTC. Protein sequence: CASSLIRTGIQEQFF. V and J are TRBV12-3 or TRBV12-4 and TRBJ2-1; 7 positions agree with TRBD1. CDR3 size: 15 residues. With 2 bases clipped from V and 10 bases from J, the junction kept 11 bases outside the gene matches.

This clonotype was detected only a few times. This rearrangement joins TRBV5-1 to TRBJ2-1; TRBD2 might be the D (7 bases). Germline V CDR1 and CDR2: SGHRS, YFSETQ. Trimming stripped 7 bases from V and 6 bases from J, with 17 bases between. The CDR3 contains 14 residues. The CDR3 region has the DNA TGCGCCAGCGGTGCTAGCGGAGGGGGCAATGAGCAGTTCTTC. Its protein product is CASGASGGGNEQFF.

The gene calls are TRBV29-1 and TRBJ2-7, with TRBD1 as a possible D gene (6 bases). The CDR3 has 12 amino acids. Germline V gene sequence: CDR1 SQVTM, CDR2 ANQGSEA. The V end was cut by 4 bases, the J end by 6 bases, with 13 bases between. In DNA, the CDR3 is TGCAGCGTTGGCAGGGGTCTCGGCGAGCAGTACTTC. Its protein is CSVGRGLGEQYF.

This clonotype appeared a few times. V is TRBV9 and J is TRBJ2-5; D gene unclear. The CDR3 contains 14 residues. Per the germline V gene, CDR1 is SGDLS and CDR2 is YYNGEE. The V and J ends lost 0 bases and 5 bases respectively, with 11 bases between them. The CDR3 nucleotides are TGTGCCAGCAGCGTAGGGGTTGATGGGGAGACCCAGTACTTC. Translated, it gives CASSVGVDGETQYF.